This TCR beta chain was retrieved from a study of Graves' ophthalmopathy and Graves' hyperthyroidism. CDR1 and CDR2 from the germline V gene are SGHTA and FQGTGA. The CDR3 sequence is 13 residues long. The V end was cut by 5 bases, the J end by 3 bases, with 11 bases between. This clonotype was observed many times. Beta-chain TCR CDR3 regions were amplified from RNA transcripts. Second-round multiplex PCR came after first-round RT-PCR with HTBI primers. TCRdb analysed the multiplex PCR reads with MiXCR anew, one entry per CDR3 protein. The sample consists of 400,000 or so distinct CDR3 sequences, approximately 18% of them appearing once.

The rearrangement uses TRBV7-3 and TRBJ2-7, with a weak D call TRBD2 (5 bases). This TCR derives from an adult woman with stable Graves' hyperthyroidism. The sequenced material came from peripheral blood. CDR3 DNA: TGTGCCAGCAGCACCGCGAGCGGCTACGAGCAGTACTTC. This encodes CASSTASGYEQYF. Drawing the rest from reference TRBV7-3 and TRBJ2-7, the complete variable domain is GAGVSQTPSNKVTEKGKYVELRCDPISGHTALYWYRQSLGQGPEFLIYFQGTGAADDSGLPNDRFFAVRPEGSVSTLKIQRTERGDSAVYLCASSTASGYEQYFGPGTRLTVT.